This T cell receptor (beta chain) emerged from a study of cytomegalovirus exposure and HLA in healthy donors. The wider study: Within the Caucasian-associated ancestry cluster were around 80% of the roughly 400 genotyped donors.

Overall study results and limits: In a later analysis, a genetic analysis reported fewer productive-TCR N-insertions in an Asian-associated ancestry cluster than the cohort average. Many donors carried some public TCRs, although rarity characterized most TCR sequences.

About this clone itself: What it recognizes is unknown.

Use of 60 Vbeta and 13 Jbeta primers characterized the PCR. Using immunoSEQ multiplex PCR, the repertoire was profiled, and TCRdb retains in-frame clones only, with some absent. The table lists roughly 100,000 clones, with roughly 3.4% in the top ten. The CDR3 runs 16 residues. J lost 1 base, V lost 3 bases, and 7 bases had no gene match. Germline-derived CDR1 and CDR2 are SGHTS and YDEGEE. J is TRBJ2-4 and V is TRBV5-8, with TRBD1 identical over 7 bases. Sequenced: PBMCs. The sequence was collected from a woman aged 30 to 39 in good health and CMV-seronegative. The chain's CDR3 is CASSYDRVGAKNIQYF. The CDR3, as DNA: TGTGCCAGCAGCTACGACAGGGTCGGGGCCAAAAACATTCAGTACTTC.